This TCR beta chain was observed in a study of blood T cell repertoires in COVID-19. Background on the study: PBMCs, B-cell-depleted T cells, or T cells were the source of the cDNA or gDNA that made up the material.

Data came from immunoSEQ multiplex PCR; TCRdb stores just in-frame clones and leaves some out. The table has about half a million clones, 75% to 90% seen once. The CDR3 extends over 13 amino acids. CDR1 is SGHKS and CDR2 is YYEKEE in the germline V gene (reference sequence). Trimming left V 4 bases short and J 2 bases short, with 10 bases between. This sequence joins TRBV5-5 and TRBJ2-7; D may be TRBD1 (6 bases). The sequence derives from a human donor in a cohort sampled during active COVID-19. Sequencing used peripheral blood. The CDR3 here is CASSRTVPYEQYF. The CDR3 DNA is TGTGCCAGCAGCCGGACAGTACCCTACGAGCAGTACTTC.